One and the same sample provided the 2 T cell receptor beta chains below, sequenced in a study of blood T cell repertoires in COVID-19. Assay: immunoSEQ multiplex PCR; the TCRdb copy retains only in-frame clones and omits some. The data show about 160,000 clones, roughly 90% seen once. Material: peripheral blood. The receptor source for this set is a man aged 25-45 years with COVID-19, enrolled during active disease.

V usage is TRBV5-6 and J usage is TRBJ2-3; 15 bases match TRBD2. The CDR3 loop spans 17 amino acids. CDR1 and CDR2 from the germline V gene are SGHDT and YYEEEE. The J segment lost 5 bases and the V segment lost 3 bases, leaving 7 bases of the junction unmatched. The CDR3 DNA sequence: TGTGCCAGCAGCTCGGGACTAGCGGGGGGTTCAGAAGATACGCAGTATTTT. The encoded protein is CASSSGLAGGSEDTQYF.

The genes are TRBV6-6 and TRBJ1-2, with TRBD1 matching over 11 bases. CDR3 size: 15 residues. The J segment lost 6 bases and the V segment lost 7 bases, leaving 10 bases of the junction unmatched. The germline CDR1 and CDR2 sequences are MNHNY and SVGAGI (reference sequence). The CDR3 here is CASNQGQGARNGYTF. CDR3 bases: TGTGCCAGCAACCAAGGACAGGGGGCTAGGAATGGCTACACCTTC.